This T cell receptor (beta chain) is from a study of blood T cell repertoires in COVID-19. Data came from immunoSEQ multiplex PCR; TCRdb stores just in-frame clones and leaves some out. The data show a few hundred thousand clones, around 90% seen once. The CDR3 loop spans 14 amino acids. CDR1 and CDR2 (germline): SGDLS, YYNGEE. The J segment lost 3 bases and the V segment lost 4 bases, leaving 2 bases of the junction unmatched. V gene TRBV9 combines with J gene TRBJ1-5; 9 bases are shared with TRBD1. The TCR sequence derives from a man aged 25 to 40 who had been exposed to COVID-19. The sample comprised PBMCs or T cells enriched from blood (not recorded which). For the CDR3, the DNA is TGTGCCAGCAGCAGGACAGGGGTCAATCAGCCCCAGCATTTT. Protein product: CASSRTGVNQPQHF.